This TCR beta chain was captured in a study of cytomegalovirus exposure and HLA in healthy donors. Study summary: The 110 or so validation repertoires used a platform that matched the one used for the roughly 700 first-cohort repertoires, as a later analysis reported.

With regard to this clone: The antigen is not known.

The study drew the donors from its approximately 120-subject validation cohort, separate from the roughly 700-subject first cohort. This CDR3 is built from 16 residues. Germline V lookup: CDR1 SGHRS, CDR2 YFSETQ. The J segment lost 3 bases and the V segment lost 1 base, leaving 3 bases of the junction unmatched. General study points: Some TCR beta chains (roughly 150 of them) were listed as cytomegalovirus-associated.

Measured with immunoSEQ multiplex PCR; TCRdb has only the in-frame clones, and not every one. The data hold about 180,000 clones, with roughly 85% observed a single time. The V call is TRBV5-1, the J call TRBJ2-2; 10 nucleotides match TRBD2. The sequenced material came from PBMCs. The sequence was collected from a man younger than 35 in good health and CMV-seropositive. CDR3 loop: CASSLSSGGHTGELFF. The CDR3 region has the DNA TGCGCCAGCAGCTTGAGTAGCGGGGGGCACACCGGGGAGCTGTTTTTT.